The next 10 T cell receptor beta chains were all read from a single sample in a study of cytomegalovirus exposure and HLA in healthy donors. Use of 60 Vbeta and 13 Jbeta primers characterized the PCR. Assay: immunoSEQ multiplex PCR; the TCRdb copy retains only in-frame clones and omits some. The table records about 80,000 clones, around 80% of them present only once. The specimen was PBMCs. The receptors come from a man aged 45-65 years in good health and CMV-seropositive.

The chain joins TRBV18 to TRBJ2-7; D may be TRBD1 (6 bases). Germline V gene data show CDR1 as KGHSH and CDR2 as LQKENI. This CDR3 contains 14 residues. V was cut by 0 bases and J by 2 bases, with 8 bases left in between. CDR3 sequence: CASSPPNRAYEQYF. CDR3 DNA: TGTGCCAGCTCACCACCGAACAGGGCCTACGAGCAGTACTTC.

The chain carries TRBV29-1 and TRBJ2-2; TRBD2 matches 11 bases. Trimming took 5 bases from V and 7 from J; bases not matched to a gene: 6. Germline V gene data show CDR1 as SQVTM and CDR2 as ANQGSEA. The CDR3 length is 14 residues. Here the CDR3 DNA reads TGCAGCGTTACTAGCGGGGGAGGCATCGGGGAGCTGTTTTTT. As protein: CSVTSGGGIGELFF.

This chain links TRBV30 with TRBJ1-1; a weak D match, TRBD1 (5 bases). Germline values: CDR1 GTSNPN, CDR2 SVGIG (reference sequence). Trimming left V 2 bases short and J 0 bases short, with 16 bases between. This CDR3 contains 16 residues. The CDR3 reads CAWSSPRGSVNTEAFF. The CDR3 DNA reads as TGTGCCTGGAGTTCCCCGCGGGGGTCGGTGAACACTGAAGCTTTCTTT.

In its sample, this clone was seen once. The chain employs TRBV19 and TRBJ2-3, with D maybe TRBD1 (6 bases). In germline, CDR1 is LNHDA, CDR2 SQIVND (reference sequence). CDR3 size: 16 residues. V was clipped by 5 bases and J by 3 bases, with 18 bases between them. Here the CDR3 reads CASSPQGTLGTDTQYF. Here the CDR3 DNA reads TGTGCCAGTAGTCCTCAGGGGACATTGGGAACAGATACGCAGTATTTT.

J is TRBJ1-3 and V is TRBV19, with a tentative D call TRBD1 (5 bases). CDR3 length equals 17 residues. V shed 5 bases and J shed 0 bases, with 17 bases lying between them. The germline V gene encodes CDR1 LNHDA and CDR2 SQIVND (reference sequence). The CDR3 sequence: CASSPRGSYSSGNTIYF. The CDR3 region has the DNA TGTGCCAGTAGTCCCCGGGGGAGCTATTCCTCTGGAAACACCATATATTTT.

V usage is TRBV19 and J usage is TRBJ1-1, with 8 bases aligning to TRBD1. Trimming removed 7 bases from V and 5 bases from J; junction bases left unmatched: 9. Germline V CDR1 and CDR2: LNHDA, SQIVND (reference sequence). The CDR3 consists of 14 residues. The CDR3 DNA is TGTGCCAGTAACCCCCGACAGGGGCAGACTGAAGCTTTCTTT. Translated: CASNPRQGQTEAFF.

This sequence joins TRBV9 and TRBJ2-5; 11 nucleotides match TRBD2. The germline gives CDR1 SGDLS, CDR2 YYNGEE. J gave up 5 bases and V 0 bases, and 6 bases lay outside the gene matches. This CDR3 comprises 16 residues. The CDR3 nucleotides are TGTGCCAGCAGCGTAGGGTTAGCGGGAGGGCTTGAGACCCAGTACTTC. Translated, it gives CASSVGLAGGLETQYF.

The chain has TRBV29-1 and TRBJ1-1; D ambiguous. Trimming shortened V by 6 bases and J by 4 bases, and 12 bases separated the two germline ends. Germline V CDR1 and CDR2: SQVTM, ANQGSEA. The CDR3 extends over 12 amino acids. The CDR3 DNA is TGCAGCGTCCGAGTTGCGATCACTGAAGCTTTCTTT. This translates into CSVRVAITEAFF.

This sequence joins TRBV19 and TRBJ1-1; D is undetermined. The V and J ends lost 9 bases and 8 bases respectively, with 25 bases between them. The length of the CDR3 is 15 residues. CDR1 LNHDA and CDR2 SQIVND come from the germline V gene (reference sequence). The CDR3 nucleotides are TGTGCCAGCAAGGACCACGGGAGAAACGATTTCGAAGCTTTCTTT. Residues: CASKDHGRNDFEAFF.

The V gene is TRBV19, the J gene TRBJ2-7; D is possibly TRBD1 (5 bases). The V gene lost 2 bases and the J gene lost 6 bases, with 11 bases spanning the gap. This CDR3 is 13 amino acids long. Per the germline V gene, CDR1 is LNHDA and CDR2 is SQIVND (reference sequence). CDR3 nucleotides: TGTGCCAGTAGTATAAGAGTAAGGGGCGAGCAGTACTTC. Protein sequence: CASSIRVRGEQYF.